The next 29 T cell receptor beta chains were all read from a single sample in a study of OX40 agonist ivuxolimab in advanced cancers. Measured with immunoSEQ multiplex PCR; TCRdb has only the in-frame clones, and not every one. The sample has about 83,000 clones, around 84% seen once. The specimen comprised CD4+ or CD8+ T cells sorted from blood, sampled in a trial of the OX40 agonist ivuxolimab. Receptors originate from an adult with an advanced solid tumor such as melanoma, head and neck, liver or kidney cancer.

This clone was observed a single time. V is TRBV5-1 and J is TRBJ2-3; TRBD1 aligns across 8 bases. Germline V CDR1 and CDR2: SGHRS, YFSETQ. Unmatched junction bases numbered 6, after V lost 4 bases and J lost 2 bases. The CDR3 covers 15 residues. CDR3 in amino acids: CASSSGQGLTDTQYF. The CDR3 DNA follows: TGCGCCAGCAGCAGTGGACAGGGACTCACAGATACGCAGTATTTT.

The rearrangement uses TRBV18 and TRBJ2-4; D is tentatively TRBD1 or TRBD2 (6 bases each). The length of the CDR3 is 15 residues. Germline V gene sequence: CDR1 KGHSH, CDR2 LQKENI. V was clipped by 0 bases and J by 6 bases, with 12 bases between them. The CDR3 sequence is CASSPPGGERNIQYF. In nucleotides, the CDR3 is TGTGCCAGCTCACCACCGGGGGGCGAAAGAAACATTCAGTACTTC.

The chain employs TRBV5-1 and TRBJ1-2, with unresolved D. Germline lookup yields CDR1 SGHRS and CDR2 YFSETQ. The CDR3 runs to 16 residues. Trimming took 0 bases from V and 7 from J, leaving 19 bases between them. The CDR3 DNA reads as TGCGCCAGCAGCTTGGCCGCTCCGGGCTCAACTGGTGGCTACACCTTC. It encodes CASSLAAPGSTGGYTF.

The chain couples TRBV4-2 to TRBJ2-1; 8 bases map to TRBD2. V shed 0 bases and J 3 bases; nucleotides not matched to a gene: 7. Germline CDR1 and CDR2: LGHNA and YNFKEQ. CDR3 size: 17 residues. CDR3 loop: CASSQEGAGGLYNEQFF. The DNA of the CDR3 is TGTGCCAGCAGCCAAGAAGGCGCGGGAGGACTCTACAATGAGCAGTTCTTC.

This clone has more than one count but fewer than ten. This chain uses TRBV7-3 with TRBJ1-5; no firm D call. Trimming shortened V by 1 base and J by 3 bases, and 4 bases separated the two germline ends. The CDR3 contains 13 residues. Germline V CDR1 and CDR2: SGHTA, FQGTGA. This CDR3 is CASSLNANQPQHF. CDR3 bases: TGTGCCAGCAGCTTAAACGCCAATCAGCCCCAGCATTTT.

The J gene is TRBJ2-3, the V gene TRBV12-5; no firm D call. Looked up from germline, CDR1 is LGHNT and CDR2 is FRNRAP. The CDR3 is made up of 12 amino acids. The V end lost 6 bases, the J end lost 7 bases, and 11 bases lay between the germline ends. The CDR3 DNA is TGTGCTAGTGGCTTGTACCCCTATACGCAGTATTTT. Translating it yields CASGLYPYTQYF.

This chain's CDR3 is CASAREGLGSPLHF. The CDR3 nucleotides are TGTGCCAGCGCTCGGGAGGGCTTAGGTTCACCCCTCCACTTT. The gene calls are TRBV6-4 and TRBJ1-6; D is uncertain. Trimming removed 8 bases at V and 9 bases at J, with 17 bases between. CDR1 and CDR2 from the germline V gene are MRHNA and SNTAGT. The CDR3 has 14 amino acids.

The rearrangement uses TRBV7-8 and TRBJ2-1; D ambiguous. This CDR3 comprises 13 residues. Germline values: CDR1 SGHVS, CDR2 FQNEAQ. V was cut by 1 base and J by 3 bases, with 4 bases left in between. CDR3 residues: CASSLDYYNEQFF. In nucleotides, the CDR3 is TGTGCCAGCAGCTTAGATTACTACAATGAGCAGTTCTTC.

This chain connects TRBV11-3 to TRBJ2-1; 8 positions match TRBD1. The CDR3 runs to 15 residues. Germline CDR1 and CDR2: SGHNT and YENEEA. With 5 bases clipped from V and 2 bases from J, the junction kept 5 bases outside the gene matches. CDR3 coding DNA: TGTGCCAGCAGCCCAGACAGGGGCGCCTACAATGAGCAGTTCTTC. Its translation: CASSPDRGAYNEQFF. Together with reference TRBV11-3 and TRBJ2-1, the CDR3 gives the full variable domain: EAGVVQSPRYKIIEKKQPVAFWCNPISGHNTLYWYLQNLGQGPELLIRYENEEAVDDSQLPKDRFSAERLKGVDSTLKIQPAELGDSAVYLCASSPDRGAYNEQFFGPGTRLTVL.

This clone was counted between two and nine times. This rearrangement joins TRBV7-9 to TRBJ2-7, with D perhaps TRBD2 (6 bases). The CDR3 covers 14 residues. The V end was cut by 1 base, the J end by 6 bases, with 13 bases between. CDR1 is SEHNR and CDR2 is FQNEAQ in the germline V gene (reference sequence). The CDR3, as DNA: TGTGCCAGCAGCTTAGGGGGAGAAGCGGGCGAGCAGTACTTC. Its protein product is CASSLGGEAGEQYF.

This clone was observed a single time. The chain is built from TRBV30 and TRBJ2-7; 7 bases are shared with TRBD1. V shed 0 bases, J shed 2 bases, and the junction held 4 bases outside the gene matches. This CDR3 contains 14 residues. Per the germline V gene, CDR1 is GTSNPN and CDR2 is SVGIG (reference sequence). The CDR3 loop is CAWSVKGAPYEQYF. The CDR3 bases are TGTGCCTGGAGTGTGAAGGGGGCACCCTACGAGCAGTACTTC.

V usage is TRBV11-2 and J usage is TRBJ2-1, with 11 bases that match TRBD2. Germline trimming cut 2 bases from V and 4 bases from J; bases unmatched to any gene: 4. The CDR3 spans 16 residues. Germline V gives CDR1 SGHAT, CDR2 FQNNGV. Here the CDR3 reads CASSLRLAGIYNEQFF. The CDR3 coding sequence is TGTGCCAGCAGCTTAAGACTAGCGGGAATTTACAATGAGCAGTTCTTC.

The J gene is TRBJ1-1, the V gene TRBV30, with D unclear. The V end lost 6 bases, the J end lost 2 bases, and 10 bases lay between the germline ends. The CDR3 sequence is 12 residues long. In germline, CDR1 is GTSNPN, CDR2 SVGIG (reference sequence). CDR3 DNA: TGTGCCTGTAAGAAGGTTAACACTGAAGCTTTCTTT. It codes for CACKKVNTEAFF.

CDR3 region: CASSLSGGGAETQYF. CDR3 in DNA: TGTGCCAGCAGCTTGAGTGGGGGTGGCGCAGAGACCCAGTACTTC. This sequence joins TRBV7-8 and TRBJ2-5; tentatively, D is TRBD1 or TRBD2 (5 bases each). V was trimmed by 3 bases and J by 4 bases, leaving 15 bases between them. The CDR3 loop spans 15 amino acids. Germline lookup yields CDR1 SGHVS and CDR2 FQNEAQ.

This clone has only a few counts. The V and J genes are TRBV7-9 and TRBJ1-6; 7 bases are shared with TRBD1. With V trimmed by 4 bases and J by 7 bases, 7 bases remained unmatched. Germline V lookup: CDR1 SEHNR, CDR2 FQNEAQ (reference sequence). The CDR3 is 15 residues long. As DNA, the CDR3 is TGTGCCAGCAGCTCCCGACAGGGCAGGAATTCACCCCTCCACTTT. Translating it yields CASSSRQGRNSPLHF.

The chain joins TRBV9 to TRBJ1-4; tentative D call: TRBD1 (6 bases). The V gene's germline CDR1 is SGDLS and CDR2 YYNGEE. V was clipped by 4 bases and J by 4 bases, with 8 bases between them. The length of the CDR3 is 13 residues. CDR3: CASSRQVNEKLFF. The CDR3 region has the DNA TGTGCCAGCAGCAGACAGGTTAATGAAAAACTGTTTTTT.

The chain uses TRBV7-6 and TRBJ2-5; D possibly matches TRBD1 or TRBD2 (5 bases each). The CDR3 consists of 16 residues. Looked up from germline, CDR1 is SGHVS and CDR2 is FNYEAQ. Trimming pared 5 bases from V and 5 bases from J, leaving 21 bases between. DNA of the CDR3: TGTGCCAGCAGCCCGGGACGAGGGGCGAACCGCGAGACCCAGTACTTC. It codes for CASSPGRGANRETQYF.

This chain joins TRBV27 and TRBJ1-2, with no clear D. The germline V and J ends were trimmed by 6 bases and 3 bases, with 11 bases remaining between them. Germline CDR1 MNHEY, CDR2 SMNVEV (reference sequence). There are 13 residues in the CDR3. The CDR3 nucleotides are TGTGCCAGCAGCCGAACACGATACTATGGCTACACCTTC. It codes for CASSRTRYYGYTF.

The V call is TRBV27, the J call TRBJ1-2, with D perhaps TRBD1 (5 bases). Per the germline V gene, CDR1 is MNHEY and CDR2 is SMNVEV (reference sequence). The ends were cut back, 0 bases at V and 6 bases at J, with 14 bases in the middle. The length of the CDR3 is 15 residues. For the CDR3, the DNA is TGTGCCAGCAGTTTATCGGCCGGTGGGGGGAATGGCTACACCTTC. Protein sequence: CASSLSAGGGNGYTF.

This clone came up a few times. The CDR3 sequence is CASSLESHQPQHF. The CDR3 DNA sequence: TGTGCCAGCAGCTTAGAGTCACATCAGCCCCAGCATTTT. The V call is TRBV11-2, the J call TRBJ1-5; no definite D call. The CDR3 length is 13 residues. Per the germline V gene, CDR1 is SGHAT and CDR2 is FQNNGV. Trimming stripped 0 bases from V and 5 bases from J, with 5 bases between.

The V gene is TRBV18, the J gene TRBJ1-2, with 7 bases aligning to TRBD1. This CDR3 contains 14 residues. Unmatched junction bases numbered 5, after V lost 3 bases and J lost 4 bases. Germline values: CDR1 KGHSH, CDR2 LQKENI. In DNA, the CDR3 is TGTGCCAGCTCACCGGGCAGGGGGGCCTATGGCTACACCTTC. Translating it yields CASSPGRGAYGYTF.

This clone occurred a few times. The V and J genes are TRBV27 and TRBJ2-7; either TRBD1 or TRBD2 may fit D (5 bases each). Germline V gene data show CDR1 as MNHEY and CDR2 as SMNVEV (reference sequence). Trimming stripped 0 bases from V and 7 bases from J, with 10 bases between. The CDR3 has 13 amino acids. This chain's CDR3 is CASSLSAEGEQYF. As DNA, the CDR3 is TGTGCCAGCAGTTTATCGGCTGAGGGGGAGCAGTACTTC.

The chain employs TRBV7-6 and TRBJ2-2; 10 nucleotides align to TRBD2. The length of the CDR3 is 16 residues. Per the germline V gene, CDR1 is SGHVS and CDR2 is FNYEAQ. J lost 5 bases, V lost 4 bases, and 7 bases had no gene match. The CDR3 DNA follows: TGTGCCAGCAGCTCCCGACTAGCGGGTCCGACCGGGGAGCTGTTTTTT. Translated, it gives CASSSRLAGPTGELFF.

This chain links TRBV5-1 with TRBJ1-1; TRBD1 agrees at 7 bases. The length of the CDR3 is 13 residues. J was trimmed by 4 bases and V by 7 bases; bases with no gene match: 7. Looked up from germline, CDR1 is SGHRS and CDR2 is YFSETQ. CDR3 loop: CASHPPGGTEAFF. CDR3 coding DNA: TGCGCCAGCCACCCCCCAGGGGGCACTGAAGCTTTCTTT.

The chain links TRBV6-6 to TRBJ2-3; 9 nucleotides align to TRBD1. The V segment lost 6 bases and the J segment 7 bases; nucleotides outside the gene matches: 8. Germline V gene lookup returns CDR1 MNHNY and CDR2 SVGAGI (reference sequence). This CDR3 region has 14 residues. The CDR3 loop reads CASSPGQGVNTQYF. In nucleotides, the CDR3 is TGTGCCAGCAGCCCGGGACAGGGAGTTAATACGCAGTATTTT.

This clone occurred once. The chain couples TRBV2 to TRBJ2-1, with a possible D match to TRBD2 (7 bases). The CDR3 has 15 residues. Looked up from germline, CDR1 is SNHLY and CDR2 is FYNNEI. Trimming took off 9 bases at V and 0 bases at J, with 15 bases between the two ends. The CDR3 DNA reads as TGTGCCAGTTTAGGGGGGGGTAGCTCCTACAATGAGCAGTTCTTC. Protein product: CASLGGGSSYNEQFF.

This chain connects TRBV30 to TRBJ2-3; D not certain. Looked up from germline, CDR1 is GTSNPN and CDR2 is SVGIG (reference sequence). Trimming took off 4 bases at V and 0 bases at J, with 11 bases between the two ends. The CDR3 has 14 amino acids. CDR3 sequence (DNA): TGTGCCTGGAATTCGGACCCTAGCACAGATACGCAGTATTTT. Translating it yields CAWNSDPSTDTQYF.

This clone was counted a single time. The rearrangement joins TRBV6-1 to TRBJ2-7; D unresolved. The germline gives CDR1 MNHNS, CDR2 SASEGT. The CDR3 has 14 amino acids. Trimming pared 0 bases from V and 3 bases from J, leaving 9 bases between. The CDR3 protein is CASSEARRYYEQYF. The CDR3 nucleotides are TGTGCCAGCAGTGAAGCAAGGCGGTACTACGAGCAGTACTTC.

The CDR3 loop reads CASSLSGVAYEQYF. In DNA form, the CDR3 reads TGTGCCAGCAGTTTATCTGGGGTTGCCTACGAGCAGTACTTC. V is TRBV27 and J is TRBJ2-7; D unclear. Looked up from germline, CDR1 is MNHEY and CDR2 is SMNVEV (reference sequence). The CDR3 sequence is 14 residues long. V shed 0 bases and J shed 2 bases, with 8 bases lying between them.